This T cell receptor (beta chain) was recorded in a study of Graves' ophthalmopathy and Graves' hyperthyroidism (dated by TCRdb to about 2018). Regarding the study in general: A patient counted as having stable hyperthyroidism if there was no progression to ophthalmopathy within 18 months of follow-up. Following sampling, methimazole starting at 30 mg daily was administered to hyperthyroidism patients, and high-dose intravenous methylprednisolone was administered to ophthalmopathy patients. An independent validation cohort was composed of 18 hyperthyroidism patients and about 17 patients who later progressed from hyperthyroidism to ophthalmopathy. TCR beta repertoire signatures were used to distinguish Graves' ophthalmopathy from Graves' hyperthyroidism and to predict progression to ophthalmopathy. T-cell repertoires of thyroid tissue and blood were compared in over 5 hyperthyroidism patients. To explore V-J signatures that separate ophthalmopathy from hyperthyroidism, a discovery set of about a hundred patients was enrolled, consisting of under 50 with ophthalmopathy and approximately 60 with stable hyperthyroidism. In total, some 140 blood samples were TCR-sequenced: some 43 ophthalmopathy, some 80 hyperthyroidism and some 17 hyperthyroidism-to-ophthalmopathy patients.

TCR beta CDR3 regions were amplified from RNA transcripts for repertoire sequencing. The first round of RT-PCR was done with HTBI primers and the Qiagen OneStep RT-PCR kit, and was followed by a second round of multiplex PCR, then size selection and purification. Libraries were sequenced paired-end with 100 bp reads on an Illumina HiSeq2000. The paper's processing steps were these. SOAPnuke was used to process the reads, throwing out any read that had adapters, had uncalled bases, had a mean Phred below 15, or lacked an exact constant-primer or identifier match. High-quality paired reads were merged with COPE v1.2.5. Each unique nucleotide sequence was treated as a clonotype, and MiTCR v1.1 was used to align the clonotypes to the IMGT TRB V, D and J references. Only V-J combinations with frequency above 0.0001 were analysed, covering approximately 99% of repertoires. A TCR clonal expansion and chaos score per V-J combination was defined as the ratio of F50 clonal expansion to chaos observed in the TCRdist matrix. Features were reduced by Welch's t-statistics and random forest to over 10 V-J combinations, which fed a naive Bayes classifier. Thyroid-blood repertoire similarity was quantified with the Morisita-Horn index. Using fastp at Q25 and MiXCR, TCRdb reprocessed the public reads and kept productive beta chains. Identical CDR3 protein sequences are pooled into one entry, listed with their most common genes and DNA. These V and J calls are TCRdb output, not the study's own analysis. This sample holds 560,000 or so distinct CDR3 sequences; just under 40% were observed only once. Of the sample, over 3.5% is held by the ten largest clones.

Including cysteine and phenylalanine, the CDR3 has 13 amino acids. Just CDR3 DNA is preserved here, 39 bases in frame from base 1. V is pared back by 2 bases and J by 0 bases, with 7 bases lying between the germline termini. Per the germline V gene (reference sequence), DFQATT is the CDR1 and SNEGSKA is the CDR2. This clonotype came up many times. The antigen it recognizes is unknown. Base qualities are not recorded, but no much larger clone differs from it by a single base. General study outcomes and caveats: Among expanded thyroid clonotypes with frequency above 0.001, most also showed up in blood, which suggests that blood repertoires may reflect the thyroid immune response. Sample size was not statistically predetermined, and group allocation was not concealed from the investigators. Ophthalmopathy was separated from stable hyperthyroidism by the 13-signature model with about 85% sensitivity and around 81% specificity in cross-validation and with 80%/75% in the test set. In validation, the model predicted ophthalmopathy progression with more than 55% sensitivity and 72% to 80% specificity; some 13 predicted patients were CT-confirmed with GO in a median of approximately 6.5 months.

Hyperthyroidism patients were newly diagnosed, were aged 18 to 65 years, and had a disease duration under 2 months. Anyone with other autoimmune diseases, uncontrolled infections, pregnancy or lactation was excluded from the study. Diagnosis relied on clinical symptoms, serum thyroxine, TRAb, thyroid ultrasound and orbital computed tomography. Trizol reagent was used to extract the total RNA, and its quality was then checked on an Agilent 2100 Bioanalyzer. The sequence was collected from an adult man with Graves' hyperthyroidism. The V gene is TRBV20-1 and the J gene is TRBJ2-5; the D gene is not confidently resolved. The sample was peripheral blood or thyroid tissue (not recorded which). The bases read TGCAGTGCTAGACCTGGGTACCAAGAGACCCAGTACTTC. Its translation is CSARPGYQETQYF.